The source of this T cell receptor (beta chain) is a study of T cells in Graves' hyperthyroidism and ophthalmopathy. Study-level results: Among thyroid clonotypes expanded above 0.001, most also appeared in blood. A model of 13 V-J features distinguished ophthalmopathy from stable hyperthyroidism.

The study defined stable Graves' hyperthyroidism as no ophthalmopathy progression within 18 months. The hyperthyroidism patients had all been newly diagnosed, and their disease duration was under 2 months. Their ages ranged from 18 to 65 years. The CDR3 consists of 12 residues. The V gene lost 3 bases and the J gene lost 5 bases, with 10 bases spanning the gap. The germline CDR1 and CDR2 sequences are DFQATT and SNEGSKA (reference sequence). There were TCR beta CDR3 regions amplified from RNA transcripts. HTBI primers drove first-round RT-PCR of the TCR CDR3. TCRdb re-called the multiplex PCR reads through MiXCR, storing one row per CDR3 protein. The top ten hold around 50% of the sample, which has 200,000 to 250,000 distinct CDR3 sequences, approximately 17% seen once. Notes on this clonotype: No antigen is known for it.

This sequence was found in a man aged 45 to 65 with Graves' hyperthyroidism. Sequenced input: blood. The chain links TRBV20-1 to TRBJ1-1; D gene ambiguous. The CDR3 region has the DNA TGCAGTGCTAGTTCGCGTCGGACTGAAGCTTTCTTT. Protein product: CSASSRRTEAFF.